This T cell receptor (beta chain) was observed in a study of identical twins. The CDR3 is 13 residues long. Per germline, CDR1 LGHDT and CDR2 YNNKEL (reference sequence). V was pared by 3 bases and J by 3 bases, with 2 bases of the junction left unmatched. This clonotype was observed a few times. A single record per CDR3 protein comes from TCRdb applying MiXCR to the 5' RACE reads. This table has 350,000 to 400,000 distinct CDR3 sequences, 8.5% to 10% appearing once. The sequenced sample consisted of naive T cells sorted from blood. The TCR was taken from a woman aged 45-65 years in good health. V is TRBV3-1 and J is TRBJ2-7, with 7 bases fitting TRBD2. CDR3: CASSQGGGYEQYF. Written as DNA, the CDR3 is TGTGCCAGCAGCCAGGGGGGGGGCTACGAGCAGTACTTC.